The entry below describes one T cell receptor (beta chain). Study processing details: Amplification of reference gene primers provided the estimated nucleated cell counts. Profiling relied on immunoSEQ multiplex PCR, and the TCRdb table lists in-frame clones only, not all of them. The D gene and trimming were derived from the DNA, and the V and J assignments and clone size from that table. Among about 160,000 clones listed, around 83% were seen once. This sample stems from a study of blood T cell repertoires in COVID-19. Study-wide context: There were acute and convalescent COVID-19 samples, and they came from the United States, Italy and Spain.

The TCR sequence derives from a man in his 70s who had recovered from COVID-19. The sequenced sample was peripheral blood.

Written as DNA, the CDR3 is TGTGCCAGCTCACGGACCGGGACAGGGGGATCTGGGGCCAACGTCCTGACTTTC. Its protein is CASSRTGTGGSGANVLTF. This chain joins TRBV18 and TRBJ2-6; 11 bases match TRBD1. CDR3 length equals 18 residues. The germline V gene has CDR1 KGHSH and CDR2 LQKENI. The ends lost 4 bases at V and 1 base at J; junction bases unmatched: 6.